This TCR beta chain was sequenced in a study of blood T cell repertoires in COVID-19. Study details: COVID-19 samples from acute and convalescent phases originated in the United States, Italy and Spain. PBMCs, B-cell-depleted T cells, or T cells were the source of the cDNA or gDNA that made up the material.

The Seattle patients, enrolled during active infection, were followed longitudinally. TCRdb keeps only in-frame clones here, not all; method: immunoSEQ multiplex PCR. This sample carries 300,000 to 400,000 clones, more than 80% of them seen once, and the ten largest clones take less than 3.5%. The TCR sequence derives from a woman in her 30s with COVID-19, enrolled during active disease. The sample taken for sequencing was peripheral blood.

The DNA of the CDR3 is TGTGCCAGCAGCCACACCTCTGGCGGGGGATTAGGGATAATGGATGAAAAACTGTTTTTT. Its translation: CASSHTSGGGLGIMDEKLFF. This chain uses TRBV16 with TRBJ1-4; D may be TRBD1 (5 bases). CDR3 length equals 20 residues. V was trimmed by 3 bases and J by 6 bases, leaving 29 bases between them. Germline V CDR1 and CDR2: KGHSY, FQNENV.